This is a list of T cell receptor beta chains from one sample in a study of beta chain features in type 1 diabetes. Clones were read by immunoSEQ multiplex PCR, and TCRdb kept only the in-frame ones, dropping some. This sample has about 170,000 clones, with approximately 8.4% found just once. Sequencing was performed on central memory CD4+ T cells from blood. The receptors were gathered from a man aged 18 to 35 with type 1 diabetes. Both conserved end residues are part of each CDR3. The D gene is left open where the match is weak. Size tells how often a clone was seen (once, few, many) or the class of an expanded clone, and some rows leave it out.

CDR3 protein,CDR3 DNA,J gene,clone size,D gene,V gene
CASSQDFTGGENIQYF,TGTGCCAGCAGCCAAGACTTCACAGGGGGCGAAAACATTCAGTACTTC,TRBJ2-4,NA,TRBD1,TRBV4-2
CASSSMEGQPQHF,TGTGCCAGCAGTTCTATGGAGGGACAGCCCCAGCATTTT,TRBJ1-5,few,NA,TRBV7-2
CASSSRQGDGETQYF,TGTGCCAGCAGCTCGCGACAGGGGGACGGCGAGACCCAGTACTTC,TRBJ2-5,few,TRBD1,TRBV7-8
CASSPGLAGGVQETQYF,TGTGCCAGCAGTCCTGGACTAGCGGGAGGGGTACAAGAGACCCAGTACTTC,TRBJ2-5,NA,TRBD2,TRBV27
CASSLLIGELFF,TGCGCCAGCAGCTTATTAATCGGGGAGCTGTTTTTT,TRBJ2-2,few,NA,TRBV5-1
CASSPRQGWTTGELFF,TGTGCCAGCTCACCAAGACAGGGTTGGACCACCGGGGAGCTGTTTTTT,TRBJ2-2,NA,TRBD1,TRBV18
CASSMGTRYEQYF,TGTGCCAGCAGCATGGGGACTCGATACGAGCAGTACTTC,TRBJ2-7,NA,NA,TRBV5-6
CSAAGRGTNYGYTF,TGCAGCGCCGCGGGGAGGGGTACTAACTATGGCTACACCTTC,TRBJ1-2,few,NA,TRBV29-1
CAYHRGRGGYTF,TGTGCCTACCACAGGGGGCGAGGGGGCTACACCTTC,TRBJ1-2,NA,TRBD1,TRBV30
CAGAGGRNTGELFF,TGTGCCGGAGCAGGGGGCAGAAACACCGGGGAGCTGTTTTTT,TRBJ2-2,few,TRBD1,TRBV7-2
CASSEAGAINVLTF,TGTGCCAGCAGTGAAGCAGGGGCCATCAACGTCCTGACTTTC,TRBJ2-6,few,NA,TRBV2
CAGRRQGNNEQYF,TGTGCCGGCAGACGACAGGGGAATAACGAGCAGTACTTC,TRBJ2-7,few,TRBD1,TRBV28
CASSSRAGGTDTQYF,TGTGCCAGCAGCTCCCGAGCGGGAGGGACAGATACGCAGTATTTT,TRBJ2-3,many,TRBD2,TRBV7-8
CASKAGLGLSTDTQYF,TGTGCCAGCAAGGCGGGACTAGGCCTCAGCACAGATACGCAGTATTTT,TRBJ2-3,NA,TRBD2,TRBV28
CASSFLAASYNEQFF,TGTGCCAGCAGCTTTTTAGCGGCATCCTACAATGAGCAGTTCTTC,TRBJ2-1,NA,NA,TRBV28
CSVVGGGAGETQYF,TGCAGCGTTGTAGGTGGGGGGGCTGGAGAGACCCAGTACTTC,TRBJ2-5,few,NA,TRBV29-1
CASSYYRAAGTQYF,TGTGCCAGCAGTTACTACAGGGCCGCGGGGACCCAGTACTTC,TRBJ2-5,NA,NA,TRBV6-5
CASSSTANYGYTF,TGTGCCAGCAGTTCGACAGCTAACTATGGCTACACCTTC,TRBJ1-2,NA,NA,TRBV28
CASVGTDTQYF,TGTGCCAGCGTCGGCACAGATACGCAGTATTTT,TRBJ2-3,few,NA,TRBV28
CASSLPGTSGSYEQYF,TGTGCCAGCAGCTTGCCTGGGACTAGCGGCTCCTACGAGCAGTACTTC,TRBJ2-7,NA,TRBD2,TRBV5-4